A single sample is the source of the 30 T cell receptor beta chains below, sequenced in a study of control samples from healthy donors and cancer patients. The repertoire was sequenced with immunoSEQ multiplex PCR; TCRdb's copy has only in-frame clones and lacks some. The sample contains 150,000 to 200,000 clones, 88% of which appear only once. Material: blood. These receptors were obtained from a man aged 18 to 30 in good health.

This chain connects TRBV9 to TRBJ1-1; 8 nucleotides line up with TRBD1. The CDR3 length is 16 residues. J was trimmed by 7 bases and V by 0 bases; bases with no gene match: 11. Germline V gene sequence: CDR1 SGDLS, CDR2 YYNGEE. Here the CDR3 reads CASSVATTGARGEAFF. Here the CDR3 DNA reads TGTGCCAGCAGCGTAGCAACGACAGGGGCGAGGGGTGAAGCTTTCTTT.

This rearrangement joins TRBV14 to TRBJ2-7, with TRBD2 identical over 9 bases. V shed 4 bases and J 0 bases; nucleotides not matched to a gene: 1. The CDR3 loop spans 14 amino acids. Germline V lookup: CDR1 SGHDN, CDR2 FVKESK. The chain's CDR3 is CASSLAGVSYEQYF. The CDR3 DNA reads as TGTGCCAGCAGCCTAGCGGGGGTCTCCTACGAGCAGTACTTC.

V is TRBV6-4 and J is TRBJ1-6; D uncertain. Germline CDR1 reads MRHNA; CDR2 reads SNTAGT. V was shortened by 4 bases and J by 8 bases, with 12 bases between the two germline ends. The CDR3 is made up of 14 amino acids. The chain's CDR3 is CASSAGSFDSPLHF. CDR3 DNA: TGTGCCAGCAGTGCGGGATCCTTCGATTCACCCCTCCACTTT.

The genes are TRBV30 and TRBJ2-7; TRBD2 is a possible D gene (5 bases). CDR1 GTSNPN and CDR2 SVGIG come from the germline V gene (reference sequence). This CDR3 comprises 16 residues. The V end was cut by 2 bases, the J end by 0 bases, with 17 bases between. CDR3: CAWSRARTPFSYEQYF. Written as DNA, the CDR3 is TGTGCCTGGAGTAGGGCCCGGACTCCTTTCTCCTACGAGCAGTACTTC.

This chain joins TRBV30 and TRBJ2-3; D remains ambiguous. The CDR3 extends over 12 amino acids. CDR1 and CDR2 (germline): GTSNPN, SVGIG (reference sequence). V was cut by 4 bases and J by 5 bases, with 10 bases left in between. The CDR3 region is CAWKVRVDTQYF. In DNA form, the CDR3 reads TGTGCCTGGAAGGTCAGAGTAGATACGCAGTATTTT.

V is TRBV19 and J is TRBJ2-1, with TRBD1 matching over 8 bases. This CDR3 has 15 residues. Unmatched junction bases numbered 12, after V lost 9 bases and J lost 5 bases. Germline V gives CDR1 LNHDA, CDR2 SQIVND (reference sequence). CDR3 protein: CASANRGYANNEQFF. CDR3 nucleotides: TGTGCCAGCGCCAACAGGGGGTACGCGAACAATGAGCAGTTCTTC.

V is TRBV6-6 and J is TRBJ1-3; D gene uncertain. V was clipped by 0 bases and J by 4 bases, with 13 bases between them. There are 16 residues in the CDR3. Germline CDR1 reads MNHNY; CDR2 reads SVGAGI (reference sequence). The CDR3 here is CASSYSIVRVGNTIYF. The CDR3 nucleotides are TGTGCCAGCAGTTACTCGATAGTAAGGGTCGGAAACACCATATATTTT.

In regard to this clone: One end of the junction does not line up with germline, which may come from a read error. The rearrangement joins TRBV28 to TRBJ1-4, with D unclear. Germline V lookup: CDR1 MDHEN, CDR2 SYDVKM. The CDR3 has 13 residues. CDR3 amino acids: CASSLLRGGIIHF. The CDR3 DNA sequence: TGTGCCAGCAGTTTATTGCGGGGTGGGATCATCCATTTT.

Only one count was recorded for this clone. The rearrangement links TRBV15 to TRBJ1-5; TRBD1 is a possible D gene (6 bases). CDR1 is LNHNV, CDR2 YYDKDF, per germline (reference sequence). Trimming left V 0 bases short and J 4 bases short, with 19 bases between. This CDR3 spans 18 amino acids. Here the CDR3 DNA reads TGTGCCACCAGCAGAGATCTTTCTTTGGGGGCGCGTAATCAGCCCCAGCATTTT. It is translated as CATSRDLSLGARNQPQHF.

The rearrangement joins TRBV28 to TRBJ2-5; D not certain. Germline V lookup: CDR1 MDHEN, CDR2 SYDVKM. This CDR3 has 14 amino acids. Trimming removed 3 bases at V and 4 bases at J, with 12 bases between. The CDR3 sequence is CASSFGRRTETQYF. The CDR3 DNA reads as TGTGCCAGCAGTTTCGGTCGAAGGACAGAGACCCAGTACTTC.

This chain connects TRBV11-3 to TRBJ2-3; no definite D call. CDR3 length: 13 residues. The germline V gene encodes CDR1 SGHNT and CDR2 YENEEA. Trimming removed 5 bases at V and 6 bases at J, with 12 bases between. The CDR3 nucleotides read TGTGCCAGCAGCCCCTCCCCGTGGGATACGCAGTATTTT. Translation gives CASSPSPWDTQYF. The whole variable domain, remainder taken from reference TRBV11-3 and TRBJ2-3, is EAGVVQSPRYKIIEKKQPVAFWCNPISGHNTLYWYLQNLGQGPELLIRYENEEAVDDSQLPKDRFSAERLKGVDSTLKIQPAELGDSAVYLCASSPSPWDTQYFGPGTRLTVL.

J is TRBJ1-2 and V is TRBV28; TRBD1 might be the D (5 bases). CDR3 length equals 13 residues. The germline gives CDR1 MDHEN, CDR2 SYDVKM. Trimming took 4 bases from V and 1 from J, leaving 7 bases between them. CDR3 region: CASSYDSNYGYTF. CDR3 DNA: TGTGCCAGCAGTTACGACAGTAACTATGGCTACACCTTC.

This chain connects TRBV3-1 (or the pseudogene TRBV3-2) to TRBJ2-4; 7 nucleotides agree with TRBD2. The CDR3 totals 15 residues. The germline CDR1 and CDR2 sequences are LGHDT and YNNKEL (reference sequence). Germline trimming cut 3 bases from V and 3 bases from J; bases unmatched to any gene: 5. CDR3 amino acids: CASSQGRVDKNIQYF. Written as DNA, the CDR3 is TGTGCCAGCAGCCAGGGGAGGGTTGACAAAAACATTCAGTACTTC.

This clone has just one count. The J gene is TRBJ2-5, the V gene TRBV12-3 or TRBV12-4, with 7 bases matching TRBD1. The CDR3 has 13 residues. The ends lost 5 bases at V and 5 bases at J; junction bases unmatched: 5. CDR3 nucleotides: TGTGCCAGCAGTGCCGGGACAGCGGAGACCCAGTACTTC. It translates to CASSAGTAETQYF.

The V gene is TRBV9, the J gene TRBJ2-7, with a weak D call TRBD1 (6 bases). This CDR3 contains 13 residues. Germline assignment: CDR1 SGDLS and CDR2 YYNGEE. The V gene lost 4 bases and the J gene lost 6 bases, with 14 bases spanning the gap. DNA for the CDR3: TGTGCCAGCAGCCCTACAGGGTCAGGCGAGCAGTACTTC. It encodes CASSPTGSGEQYF.

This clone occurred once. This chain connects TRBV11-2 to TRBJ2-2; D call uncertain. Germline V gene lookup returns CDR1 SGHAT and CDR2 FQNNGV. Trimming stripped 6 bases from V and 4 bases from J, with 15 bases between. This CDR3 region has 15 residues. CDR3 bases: TGTGCCAGCAGGTCCCTCCCGGGTATCACCGGGGAGCTGTTTTTT. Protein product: CASRSLPGITGELFF.

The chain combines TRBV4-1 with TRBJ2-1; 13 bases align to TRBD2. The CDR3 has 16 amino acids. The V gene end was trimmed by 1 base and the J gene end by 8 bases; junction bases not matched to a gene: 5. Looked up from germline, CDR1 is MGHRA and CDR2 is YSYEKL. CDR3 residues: CASSQGLAGGPDEQFF. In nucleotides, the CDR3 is TGCGCCAGCAGCCAAGGACTAGCGGGGGGCCCCGATGAGCAGTTCTTC.

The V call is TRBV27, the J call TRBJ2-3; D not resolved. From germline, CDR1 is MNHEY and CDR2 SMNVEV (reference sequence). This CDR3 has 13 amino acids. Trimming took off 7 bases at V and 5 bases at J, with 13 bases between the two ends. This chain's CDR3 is CASTGRRGDTQYF. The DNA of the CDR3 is TGTGCCAGCACCGGAAGGCGAGGAGATACGCAGTATTTT.

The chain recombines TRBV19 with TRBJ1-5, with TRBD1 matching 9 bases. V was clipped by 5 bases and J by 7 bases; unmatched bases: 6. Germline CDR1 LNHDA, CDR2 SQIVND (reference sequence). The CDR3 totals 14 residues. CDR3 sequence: CASSDRGILQPQHF. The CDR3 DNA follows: TGTGCCAGTAGTGACAGGGGGATTCTACAGCCCCAGCATTTT.

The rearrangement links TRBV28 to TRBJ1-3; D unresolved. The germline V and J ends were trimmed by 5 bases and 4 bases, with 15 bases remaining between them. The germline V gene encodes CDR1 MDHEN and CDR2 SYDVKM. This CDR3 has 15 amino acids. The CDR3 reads CASSASGGQGNTIYF. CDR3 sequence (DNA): TGTGCCAGCAGTGCTTCGGGAGGGCAGGGAAACACCATATATTTT.

The CDR3 region is CASSPPGLAGITDTQYF. CDR3 DNA sequence: TGTGCCAGCAGTCCTCCGGGACTAGCGGGGATCACAGATACGCAGTATTTT. V is TRBV6-6 and J is TRBJ2-3; 13 bases line up with TRBD2. V lost 5 bases, J lost 2 bases, and 7 bases stayed unmatched. Germline V lookup: CDR1 MNHNY, CDR2 SVGAGI (reference sequence). This CDR3 comprises 17 residues.

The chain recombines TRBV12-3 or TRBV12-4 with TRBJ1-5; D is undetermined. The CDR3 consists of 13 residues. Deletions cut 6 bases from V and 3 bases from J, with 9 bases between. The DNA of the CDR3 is TGTGCCAGCAGCCCCGCGGCCAATCAGCCCCAGCATTTT. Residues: CASSPAANQPQHF.

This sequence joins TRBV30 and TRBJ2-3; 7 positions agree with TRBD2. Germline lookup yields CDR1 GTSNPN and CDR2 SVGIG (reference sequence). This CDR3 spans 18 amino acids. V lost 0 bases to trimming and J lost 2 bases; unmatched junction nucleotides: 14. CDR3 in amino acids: CAWSVPSEGAGYTDTQYF. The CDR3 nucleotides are TGTGCCTGGAGTGTCCCGTCCGAGGGAGCGGGATACACAGATACGCAGTATTTT.

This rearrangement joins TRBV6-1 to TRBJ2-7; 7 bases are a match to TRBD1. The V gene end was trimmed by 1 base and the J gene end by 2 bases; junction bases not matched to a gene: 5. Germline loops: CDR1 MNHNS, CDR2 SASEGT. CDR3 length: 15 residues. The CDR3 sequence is CASSEVRQGAYEQYF. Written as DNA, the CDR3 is TGTGCCAGCAGTGAAGTAAGGCAGGGGGCCTACGAGCAGTACTTC.

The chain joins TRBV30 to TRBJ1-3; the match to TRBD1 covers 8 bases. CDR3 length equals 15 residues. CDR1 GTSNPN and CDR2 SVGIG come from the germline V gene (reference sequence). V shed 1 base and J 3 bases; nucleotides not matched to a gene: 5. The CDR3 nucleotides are TGTGCCTGGAGTGGAGGGACAGGCTTTGGAAACACCATATATTTT. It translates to CAWSGGTGFGNTIYF.

The CDR3 nucleotides are TGTGCCAGTAGTATAGGAGTAGGGGCAGAAAAACTGTTTTTT. Translating it yields CASSIGVGAEKLFF. The V call is TRBV19, the J call TRBJ1-4; tentatively, D is TRBD1 (5 bases). Germline V gene data show CDR1 as LNHDA and CDR2 as SQIVND (reference sequence). The V end was cut by 1 base, the J end by 8 bases, with 11 bases between. This CDR3 is 14 amino acids long.

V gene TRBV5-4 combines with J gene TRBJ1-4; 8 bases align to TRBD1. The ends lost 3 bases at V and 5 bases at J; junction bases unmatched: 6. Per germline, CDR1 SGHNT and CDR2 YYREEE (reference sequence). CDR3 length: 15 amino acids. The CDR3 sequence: CASSSPGTGNEKLFF. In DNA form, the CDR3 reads TGTGCCAGCAGCTCCCCCGGGACAGGAAATGAAAAACTGTTTTTT.

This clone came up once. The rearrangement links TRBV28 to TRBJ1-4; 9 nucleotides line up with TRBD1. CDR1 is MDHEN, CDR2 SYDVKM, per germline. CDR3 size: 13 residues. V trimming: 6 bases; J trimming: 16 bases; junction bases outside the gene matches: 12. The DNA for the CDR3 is TGTGCCAGCAGGCTACCGGACAGGGGAGAAAGGTTTTTT. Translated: CASRLPDRGERFF. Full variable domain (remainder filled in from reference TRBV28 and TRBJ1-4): DVKVTQSSRYLVKRTGEKVFLECVQDMDHENMFWYRQDPGLGLRLIYFSYDVKMKEKGDIPEGYSVSREKKERFSLILESASTNQTSMYLCASRLPDRGERFFGSGTQLSVL.

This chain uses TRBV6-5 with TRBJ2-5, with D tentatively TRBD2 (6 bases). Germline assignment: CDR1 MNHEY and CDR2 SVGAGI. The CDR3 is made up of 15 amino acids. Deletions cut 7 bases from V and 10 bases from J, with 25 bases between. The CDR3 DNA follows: TGTGCCAGCACCCAAGGAGGGCGGATACGGTTCGGCCAGTACTTC. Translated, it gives CASTQGGRIRFGQYF.

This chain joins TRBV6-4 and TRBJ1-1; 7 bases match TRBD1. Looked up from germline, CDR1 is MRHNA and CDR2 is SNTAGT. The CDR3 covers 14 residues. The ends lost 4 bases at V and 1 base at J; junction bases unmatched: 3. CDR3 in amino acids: CASSAGQENTEAFF. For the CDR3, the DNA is TGTGCCAGCAGTGCAGGACAGGAGAACACTGAAGCTTTCTTT.